These T cell receptor beta chains were read from a single sample in a study of cytomegalovirus exposure and HLA in healthy donors. The method was immunoSEQ multiplex PCR; TCRdb's version includes in-frame clones alone and lacks a portion of them. The profile shows about 140,000 clones, 76% of them singletons. The sample taken for sequencing was PBMCs. The receptors here all came from a man aged 18 to 29 in good health and CMV-seronegative. The CDR3 runs from the conserved cysteine through the conserved F or W. A D gene is named only where the DNA matches it firmly.

d_call: TRBD2
j_call: TRBJ2-7
v_call: TRBV7-8
cdr3_length: 15
cdr3_aa: CASSPQRESVYEQYF

d_call: .
j_call: TRBJ2-3
v_call: TRBV25-1
cdr3_length: 16
cdr3_aa: CASSESPVSSTDTQYF

d_call: .
j_call: TRBJ2-3
v_call: TRBV5-6
cdr3_length: 16
cdr3_aa: CASSLSDREDTDTQYF

d_call: .
j_call: TRBJ1-5
v_call: TRBV30
cdr3_length: 12
cdr3_aa: CAWNKEDQPQHF

d_call: TRBD1
j_call: TRBJ1-1
v_call: TRBV4-1
cdr3_length: 18
cdr3_aa: CASSQDRGQGTVRTEAFF

d_call: .
j_call: TRBJ2-5
v_call: TRBV7-2
cdr3_length: 14
cdr3_aa: CASSLPGFMETQYF

d_call: .
j_call: TRBJ2-6
v_call: TRBV6-1
cdr3_length: 14
cdr3_aa: CASSGRLGANVLTF

d_call: .
j_call: TRBJ2-5
v_call: TRBV7-4
cdr3_length: 14
cdr3_aa: CASSIKRYQETQYF

d_call: .
j_call: TRBJ1-1
v_call: TRBV19
cdr3_length: 13
cdr3_aa: CASSTRGDTEAFF

d_call: TRBD1
j_call: TRBJ1-1
v_call: TRBV19
cdr3_length: 13
cdr3_aa: CASSGQGDTEAFF

d_call: .
j_call: TRBJ1-1
v_call: TRBV5-4
cdr3_length: 13
cdr3_aa: CASSSNLVTEAFF

d_call: TRBD2
j_call: TRBJ2-3
v_call: TRBV6-1
cdr3_length: 15
cdr3_aa: CASSDYSGYTDTQYF

d_call: TRBD2
j_call: TRBJ2-3
v_call: TRBV27
cdr3_length: 16
cdr3_aa: CASSLRASGRSDTQYF

d_call: TRBD2
j_call: TRBJ2-3
v_call: TRBV13
cdr3_length: 17
cdr3_aa: CASSRGLAGYLTDTQYF

d_call: TRBD1
j_call: TRBJ2-6
v_call: TRBV30
cdr3_length: 16
cdr3_aa: CAWIKGTETGANVLTF

d_call: TRBD1
j_call: TRBJ2-5
v_call: TRBV6-5
cdr3_length: 15
cdr3_aa: CASSYIRDSRETQYF

d_call: .
j_call: .
v_call: TRBV6-1
cdr3_length: 13
cdr3_aa: CASRDSASYEQYF

d_call: .
j_call: TRBJ1-2
v_call: TRBV30
cdr3_length: 13
cdr3_aa: CAWSVRGAGGYTF

d_call: .
j_call: TRBJ2-1
v_call: TRBV6-5
cdr3_length: 16
cdr3_aa: CASSYWASEAGNEQFF

d_call: .
j_call: TRBJ2-1
v_call: TRBV4-1
cdr3_length: 15
cdr3_aa: CASSQEQSSYNEQFF

d_call: .
j_call: TRBJ1-5
v_call: TRBV19
cdr3_length: 14
cdr3_aa: CASSIGVGNQPQHF

d_call: TRBD2
j_call: TRBJ2-1
v_call: TRBV19
cdr3_length: 15
cdr3_aa: CASSSMTSPYNEQFF

d_call: .
j_call: TRBJ1-1
v_call: TRBV6-1
cdr3_length: 14
cdr3_aa: CASSEDNGNTEAFF

d_call: TRBD2
j_call: TRBJ2-7
v_call: TRBV18
cdr3_length: 16
cdr3_aa: CASSPRSLADSYEQYF

d_call: TRBD2
j_call: TRBJ2-7
v_call: TRBV4-1
cdr3_length: 14
cdr3_aa: CASSQGGGGYEQYF

d_call: .
j_call: TRBJ1-1
v_call: TRBV6-5
cdr3_length: 13
cdr3_aa: CASSYSRNTEAFF

d_call: .
j_call: TRBJ2-3
v_call: TRBV29-1
cdr3_length: 11
cdr3_aa: CSVDFTDTQYF

d_call: .
j_call: TRBJ1-2
v_call: TRBV6-6
cdr3_length: 16
cdr3_aa: CASSPHNAAKDYGYTF

d_call: .
j_call: TRBJ2-7
v_call: TRBV7-2
cdr3_length: 13
cdr3_aa: CASSTYYSYEQYF

d_call: .
j_call: TRBJ2-7
v_call: TRBV2
cdr3_length: 12
cdr3_aa: CASSRQDGEQYF

d_call: .
j_call: TRBJ2-5
v_call: TRBV2
cdr3_length: 18
cdr3_aa: CASDTRGTLPNPQETQYF

d_call: TRBD2
j_call: TRBJ2-1
v_call: TRBV5-1
cdr3_length: 16
cdr3_aa: CASSLVSGGGYNEQFF

d_call: .
j_call: TRBJ1-2
v_call: TRBV6-5
cdr3_length: 13
cdr3_aa: CASSAGTHEGYTF

d_call: TRBD2
j_call: TRBJ2-2
v_call: TRBV19
cdr3_length: 15
cdr3_aa: CASSSGGRATGELFF

d_call: .
j_call: TRBJ1-4
v_call: TRBV9
cdr3_length: 17
cdr3_aa: CASSVGAGHTTNEKLFF

d_call: TRBD1
j_call: TRBJ1-1
v_call: TRBV4-1
cdr3_length: 16
cdr3_aa: CASTTTGGAMRTEAFF

d_call: TRBD1
j_call: TRBJ1-5
v_call: TRBV2
cdr3_length: 15
cdr3_aa: CASSQGQGVRQPQHF

d_call: .
j_call: TRBJ1-2
v_call: TRBV27
cdr3_length: 15
cdr3_aa: CASSQISGPNYGYTF

d_call: TRBD2
j_call: TRBJ2-1
v_call: TRBV11-1
cdr3_length: 16
cdr3_aa: CASSIGGGLAAFGQFF

d_call: .
j_call: TRBJ2-5
v_call: TRBV9
cdr3_length: 13
cdr3_aa: CASSVASGETQYF

d_call: .
j_call: TRBJ2-7
v_call: TRBV11-3
cdr3_length: 15
cdr3_aa: CASSLGPGDSYEQYF

d_call: TRBD1
j_call: TRBJ1-5
v_call: TRBV10-1
cdr3_length: 16
cdr3_aa: CASRVDRGPSNQPQHF

d_call: TRBD1
j_call: TRBJ2-2
v_call: TRBV5-8
cdr3_length: 14
cdr3_aa: CASRTGQPTGELFF

d_call: TRBD1
j_call: TRBJ2-3
v_call: TRBV30
cdr3_length: 16
cdr3_aa: CAWSRRGQGVTDTQYF

d_call: TRBD2
j_call: TRBJ2-3
v_call: TRBV9
cdr3_length: 16
cdr3_aa: CASSVLAGDGTDTQYF

d_call: TRBD1
j_call: TRBJ2-7
v_call: TRBV30
cdr3_length: 12
cdr3_aa: CAWGTETYEQYF

d_call: TRBD1
j_call: TRBJ2-2
v_call: TRBV5-1
cdr3_length: 18
cdr3_aa: CASSLAKVGTANTGELFF

d_call: .
j_call: TRBJ2-2
v_call: TRBV27
cdr3_length: 13
cdr3_aa: CASSFREAGELFF

d_call: TRBD2
j_call: TRBJ2-7
v_call: TRBV10-2
cdr3_length: 14
cdr3_aa: CASSEDGGAYEQYF

d_call: TRBD2
j_call: TRBJ2-5
v_call: TRBV23-1
cdr3_length: 16
cdr3_aa: CASSQPKRGGGETQYF

d_call: .
j_call: TRBJ2-2
v_call: TRBV2
cdr3_length: 11
cdr3_aa: CASRGAGELFF

d_call: .
j_call: TRBJ1-1
v_call: TRBV27
cdr3_length: 14
cdr3_aa: CASSFYGSDTEAFF

d_call: TRBD1
j_call: TRBJ2-4
v_call: TRBV5-6
cdr3_length: 15
cdr3_aa: CASSEQGLTKNIQYF

d_call: .
j_call: TRBJ2-7
v_call: TRBV28
cdr3_length: 12
cdr3_aa: CASSLRAYEQYF

d_call: .
j_call: TRBJ1-2
v_call: TRBV5-4
cdr3_length: 16
cdr3_aa: CASSLVGRRTERGYTF

d_call: .
j_call: TRBJ1-2
v_call: TRBV6-5
cdr3_length: 13
cdr3_aa: CASRPDSNYGYTF

d_call: .
j_call: TRBJ1-2
v_call: TRBV7-8
cdr3_length: 13
cdr3_aa: CASSLGSRYGYTF

d_call: .
j_call: TRBJ2-5
v_call: TRBV5-6
cdr3_length: 15
cdr3_aa: CASTKRVRSRETQYF

d_call: TRBD1
j_call: TRBJ1-1
v_call: TRBV10-3
cdr3_length: 19
cdr3_aa: CAISATGQGATLINTEAFF